The 3 T cell receptor beta chains listed next were all sequenced from one sample in a study of CD8 T cells in Susac syndrome. RNA totalling roughly 0.5 to 1 ug underwent reverse transcription with random hexamers. TCRdb reanalysed the immunoSEQ multiplex PCR reads using MiXCR and keeps one entry per CDR3 protein. The table records about 160,000 distinct CDR3 sequences, about 90% of them present only once. Sequences were obtained from CD4+ T cells from PBMCs. These TCRs come from a human donor in good health.

This clonotype was recorded once. The chain joins TRBV7-2 to TRBJ2-5; D unclear. The CDR3 sequence is 16 residues long. The germline gives CDR1 SGHTA, CDR2 FQGNSA. Trimming took 4 bases from V and 1 from J, leaving 16 bases between them. The CDR3, as DNA: TGTGCCAGCAGCTCTGGGTTTGGCTTCTCCCAAGAGACCCAGTACTTC. It translates to CASSSGFGFSQETQYF.

The V gene is TRBV19, the J gene TRBJ1-1; 9 bases line up with TRBD1. J lost 0 bases, V lost 5 bases, and 4 bases had no gene match. CDR1 LNHDA and CDR2 SQIVND come from the germline V gene (reference sequence). This CDR3 region has 15 residues. The CDR3 sequence: CASSPWTGVNTEAFF. CDR3 nucleotides: TGTGCCAGTAGTCCCTGGACAGGGGTGAACACTGAAGCTTTCTTT.

The chain recombines TRBV29-1 with TRBJ2-1; TRBD1 matches 7 bases. The CDR3 runs to 12 residues. Germline V gene data show CDR1 as SQVTM and CDR2 as ANQGSEA. V was pared by 7 bases and J by 10 bases, with 10 bases of the junction left unmatched. The CDR3, as DNA: TGCAGCGCCCTGACAGGGTATGGGGAGCAGTTCTTC. Translation gives CSALTGYGEQFF.